The rows below give T cell receptor beta chains drawn from one sample of a study of T-cell reconstitution after alpha-beta-depleted transplantation in children. Each CDR3 protein is one row after TCRdb ran MiXCR on the PCR reads. The data contain about 830,000 distinct CDR3 sequences, under 20% of them seen just once; the ten biggest clones take up about 5%. The sequencing used PBMCs, mostly from graft donor cells, collected 360 days after TCRalphabeta/CD19-depleted stem cell transplant. The receptors originated from a male patient younger than 18 who had a stem cell transplant for acute lymphoblastic leukemia, so the T cells may come from the graft donor. Both conserved end residues are part of each CDR3. The D gene is left open where the match is weak. The listing skips clone size in some rows; elsewhere it reads once, few, many or a size class.

J gene | V gene | clone size | D gene | CDR3 DNA | CDR3 protein
TRBJ2-1 | TRBV14 | few | TRBD1 | TGTGCCAGCAGCCAAATGGGACAGGGCCCCTACAATGAGCAGTTCTTC | CASSQMGQGPYNEQFF
TRBJ2-7 | TRBV29-1 | NA | NA | TGCAGCGTTCGCAGGGGGGGCTCCTACGAGCAGTACTTC | CSVRRGGSYEQYF
TRBJ2-7 | TRBV20-1 | few | NA | TGCAGTGCTAGAGATCGGTTAGCGGCCCTCTCCTACGAGCAGTACTTC | CSARDRLAALSYEQYF
TRBJ2-1 | TRBV29-1 | NA | NA | TGCAGCGTTGAATCACAGGGTCTGTTCTTC | CSVESQGLFF
TRBJ1-5 | TRBV20-1 | NA | NA | TGCAGTGCTAAGGTTAGGGAAGGAGGGGGCAATCAGCCCCAGCATTTT | CSAKVREGGGNQPQHF
TRBJ2-7 | TRBV5-1 | NA | NA | TGCGCCAGCAGCTTGGCACAGGCCGCCTCCTACGAGCAGTACTTC | CASSLAQAASYEQYF
TRBJ1-6 | TRBV12-3/TRBV12-4 | many | NA | TGTGCCAGCAGCCCTCAGGGAGAACTTTCACCCCTCCACTTT | CASSPQGELSPLHF
TRBJ2-7 | TRBV5-1 | few | NA | TGCGCCAGCAGCCAACCCCAACAGGCTCGGGACTACGAGCAGTACTTC | CASSQPQQARDYEQYF
TRBJ1-5 | TRBV20-1 | few | TRBD1 | TGCAGTGCTCGACAGGGACCCCTAAATCAGCCCCAGCATTTT | CSARQGPLNQPQHF
TRBJ2-1 | TRBV5-1 | many | NA | TGTGCCAGCAGCTTTAGGAATGAGCAGTTCTTC | CASSFRNEQFF
TRBJ2-1 | TRBV14 | few | NA | TGTGCCAGCAGCCCCAGTAGGTTCAGAGGGCAGTTCTTC | CASSPSRFRGQFF
TRBJ2-7 | TRBV12-3/TRBV12-4 | few | TRBD1 | TGTGCCAGCAGTACACGACAGGGGGCAACGGACGAGCAGTACTTC | CASSTRQGATDEQYF
TRBJ2-7 | TRBV5-1 | NA | NA | TGCGCCAGCAGCTTATCACGACAGACCAATCCCTACGAGCAGTACTTC | CASSLSRQTNPYEQYF
TRBJ2-7 | TRBV5-1 | NA | NA | TGCGCCAGCAGCTTGCCCCGGGCCCTTATCGAGCAGTACTTC | CASSLPRALIEQYF
TRBJ2-1 | TRBV7-9 | few | TRBD1 | TGTGCCAGCAGCGGCGGGACAGGGCTAAAGGGGAATGAGCAGTTCTTC | CASSGGTGLKGNEQFF